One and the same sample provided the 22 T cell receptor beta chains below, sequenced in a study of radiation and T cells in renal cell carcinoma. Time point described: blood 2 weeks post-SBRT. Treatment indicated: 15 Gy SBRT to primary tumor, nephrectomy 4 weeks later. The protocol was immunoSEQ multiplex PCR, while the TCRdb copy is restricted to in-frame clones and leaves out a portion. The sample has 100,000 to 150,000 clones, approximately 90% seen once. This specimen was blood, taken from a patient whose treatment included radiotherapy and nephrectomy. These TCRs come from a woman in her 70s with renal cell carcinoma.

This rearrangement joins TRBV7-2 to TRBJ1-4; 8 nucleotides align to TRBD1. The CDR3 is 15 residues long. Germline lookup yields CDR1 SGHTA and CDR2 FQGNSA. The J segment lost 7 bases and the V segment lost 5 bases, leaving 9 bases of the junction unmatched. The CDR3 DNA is TGTGCCAGCAGCCCCGGGACAGGAGGGGGTGAAAAACTGTTTTTT. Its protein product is CASSPGTGGGEKLFF.

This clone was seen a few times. The CDR3 protein is CASSDSGGYQPQHF. CDR3 DNA sequence: TGTGCCAGCAGCGACAGTGGAGGGTATCAGCCCCAGCATTTT. The rearrangement joins TRBV9 to TRBJ1-5, with no clear D. Germline values: CDR1 SGDLS, CDR2 YYNGEE. Trimming left V 3 bases short and J 5 bases short, with 12 bases between. This CDR3 is built from 14 residues.

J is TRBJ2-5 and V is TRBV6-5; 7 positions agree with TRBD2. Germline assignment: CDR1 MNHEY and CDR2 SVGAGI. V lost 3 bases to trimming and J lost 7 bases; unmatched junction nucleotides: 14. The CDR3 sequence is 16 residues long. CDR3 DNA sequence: TGTGCCAGCAGTTATCCGGTGGGGCGGGGGACGGGGACCCAGTACTTC. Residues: CASSYPVGRGTGTQYF.

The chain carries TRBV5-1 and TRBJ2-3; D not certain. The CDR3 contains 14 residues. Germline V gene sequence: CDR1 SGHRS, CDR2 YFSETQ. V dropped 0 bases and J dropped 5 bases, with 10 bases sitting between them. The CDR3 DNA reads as TGCGCCAGCAGCTTGGTCCGTGCGAAAGATACGCAGTATTTT. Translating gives CASSLVRAKDTQYF.

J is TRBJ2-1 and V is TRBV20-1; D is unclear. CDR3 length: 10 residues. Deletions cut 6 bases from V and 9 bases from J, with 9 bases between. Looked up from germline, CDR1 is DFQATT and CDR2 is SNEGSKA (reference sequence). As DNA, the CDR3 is TGCAGTGCCTCGAAGGGTGAGCAGTTCTTC. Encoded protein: CSASKGEQFF.

The CDR3 here is CASSLGGGTEAFF. The CDR3 DNA is TGTGCCAGCAGTTTGGGGGGCGGCACTGAAGCTTTCTTT. V and J are TRBV27 and TRBJ1-1; the D gene is possibly TRBD1 (6 bases). CDR1 is MNHEY and CDR2 is SMNVEV in the germline V gene (reference sequence). V was pared by 3 bases and J by 4 bases, with 9 bases between. The CDR3 length is 13 residues.

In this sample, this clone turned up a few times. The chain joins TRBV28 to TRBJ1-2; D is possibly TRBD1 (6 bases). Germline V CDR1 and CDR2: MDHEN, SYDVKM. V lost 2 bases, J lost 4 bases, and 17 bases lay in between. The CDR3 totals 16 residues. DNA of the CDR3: TGTGCCAGCAGTTTAAGGGGGACTTCTCAGGTCTATGGCTACACCTTC. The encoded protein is CASSLRGTSQVYGYTF.

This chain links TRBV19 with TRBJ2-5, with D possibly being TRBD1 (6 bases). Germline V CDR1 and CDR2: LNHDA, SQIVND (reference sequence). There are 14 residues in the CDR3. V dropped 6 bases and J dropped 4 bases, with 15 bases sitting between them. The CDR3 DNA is TGTGCCAGTAGCGCACCCGACAGGTTAGAGACCCAGTACTTC. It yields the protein CASSAPDRLETQYF.

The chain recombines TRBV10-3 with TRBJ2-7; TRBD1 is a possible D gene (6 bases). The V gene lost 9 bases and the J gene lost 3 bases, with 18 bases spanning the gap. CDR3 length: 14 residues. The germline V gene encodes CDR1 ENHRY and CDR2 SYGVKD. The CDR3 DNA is TGTGCCATAAGGGGACAACAGGACGGCTACGAGCAGTACTTC. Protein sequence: CAIRGQQDGYEQYF.

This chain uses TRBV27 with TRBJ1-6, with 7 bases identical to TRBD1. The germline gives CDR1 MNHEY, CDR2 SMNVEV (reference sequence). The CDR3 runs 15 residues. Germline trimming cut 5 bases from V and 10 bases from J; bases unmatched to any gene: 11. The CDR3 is CASSTATGNGSPLHF. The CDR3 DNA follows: TGTGCCAGCAGTACGGCGACAGGGAATGGATCACCCCTCCACTTT.

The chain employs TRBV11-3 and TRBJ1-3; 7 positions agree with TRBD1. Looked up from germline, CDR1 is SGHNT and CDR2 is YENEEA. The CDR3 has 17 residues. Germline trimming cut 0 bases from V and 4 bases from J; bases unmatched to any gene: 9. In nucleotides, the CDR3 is TGTGCCAGCAGCTTAGATCGCGGCAGGGGGTACGGAAACACCATATATTTT. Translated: CASSLDRGRGYGNTIYF.

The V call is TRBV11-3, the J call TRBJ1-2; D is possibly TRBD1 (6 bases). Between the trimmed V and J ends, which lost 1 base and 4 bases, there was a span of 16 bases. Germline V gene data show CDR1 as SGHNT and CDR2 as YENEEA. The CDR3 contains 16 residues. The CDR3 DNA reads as TGTGCCAGCAGCTTAGCTGGGCCAGGGGTACCCTATGGCTACACCTTC. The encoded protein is CASSLAGPGVPYGYTF.

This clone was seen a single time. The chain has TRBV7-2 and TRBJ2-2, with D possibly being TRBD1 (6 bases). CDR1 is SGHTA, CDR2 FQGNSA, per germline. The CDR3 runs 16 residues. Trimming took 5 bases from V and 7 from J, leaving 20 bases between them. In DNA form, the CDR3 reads TGTGCCAGCAGCCCCCCACAGGGACGTTTAATCGGGGAGCTGTTTTTT. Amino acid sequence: CASSPPQGRLIGELFF.

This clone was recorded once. CDR3 DNA: TGTGCCAGCAGCGTAGTAGCGGGGGGCACCGGGGAGCTGTTTTTT. As protein: CASSVVAGGTGELFF. V and J are TRBV9 and TRBJ2-2, with 10 bases that match TRBD2. The CDR3 covers 15 residues. The germline V gene has CDR1 SGDLS and CDR2 YYNGEE. V lost 0 bases and J lost 4; bases outside the gene matches: 0. The full variable domain, with the rest looked up from reference TRBV9 and TRBJ2-2, is DSGVTQTPKHLITATGQRVTLRCSPRSGDLSVYWYQQSLDQGLQFLIQYYNGEERAKGNILERFSAQQFPDLHSELNLSSLELGDSALYFCASSVVAGGTGELFFGEGSRLTVL.

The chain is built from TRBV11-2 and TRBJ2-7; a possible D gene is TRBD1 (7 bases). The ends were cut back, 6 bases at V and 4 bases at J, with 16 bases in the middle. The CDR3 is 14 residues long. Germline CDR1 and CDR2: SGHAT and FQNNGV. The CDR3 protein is CASRSRGTVYEQYF. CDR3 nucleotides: TGTGCCAGCAGAAGCCGCGGGACAGTGTACGAGCAGTACTTC.

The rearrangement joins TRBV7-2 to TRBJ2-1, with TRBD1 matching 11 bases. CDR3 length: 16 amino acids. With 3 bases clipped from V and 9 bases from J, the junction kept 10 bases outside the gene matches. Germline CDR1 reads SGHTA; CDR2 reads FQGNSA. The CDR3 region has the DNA TGTGCCAGCAGCTTCCAACCGGGACAGGGGGGATCTGAGCAGTTCTTC. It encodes CASSFQPGQGGSEQFF.

The CDR3 DNA sequence: TGTGCCAGCAGCGTAGATGGAGCGGGGGGTCTCGAGCAGTACTTC. It yields the protein CASSVDGAGGLEQYF. The V gene is TRBV9, the J gene TRBJ2-7; 9 nucleotides agree with TRBD2. Trimming took 0 bases from V and 6 from J; bases not matched to a gene: 7. The germline V gene has CDR1 SGDLS and CDR2 YYNGEE. The CDR3 runs 15 residues.

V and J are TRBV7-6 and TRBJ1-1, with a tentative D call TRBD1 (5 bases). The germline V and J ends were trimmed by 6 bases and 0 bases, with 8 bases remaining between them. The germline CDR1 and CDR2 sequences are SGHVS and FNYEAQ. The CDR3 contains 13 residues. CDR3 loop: CASSQDMNTEAFF. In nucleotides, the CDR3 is TGTGCCAGCAGTCAGGACATGAACACTGAAGCTTTCTTT.

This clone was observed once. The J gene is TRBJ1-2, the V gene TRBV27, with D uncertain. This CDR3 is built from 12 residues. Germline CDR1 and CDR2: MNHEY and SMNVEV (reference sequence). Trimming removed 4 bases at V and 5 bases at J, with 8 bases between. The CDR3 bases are TGTGCCAGCAGTTCGTTAGGATATGGCTACACCTTC. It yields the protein CASSSLGYGYTF.

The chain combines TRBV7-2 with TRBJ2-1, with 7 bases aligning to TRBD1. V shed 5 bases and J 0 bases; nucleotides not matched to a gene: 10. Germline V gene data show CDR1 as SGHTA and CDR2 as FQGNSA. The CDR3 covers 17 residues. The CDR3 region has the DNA TGTGCCAGCAGCCCCCGGAGACAGGGATACTCCTACAATGAGCAGTTCTTC. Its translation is CASSPRRQGYSYNEQFF.

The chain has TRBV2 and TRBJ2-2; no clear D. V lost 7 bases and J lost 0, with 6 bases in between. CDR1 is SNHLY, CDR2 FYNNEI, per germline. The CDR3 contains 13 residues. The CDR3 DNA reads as TGTGCCAGCACGATAGCGAACACCGGGGAGCTGTTTTTT. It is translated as CASTIANTGELFF. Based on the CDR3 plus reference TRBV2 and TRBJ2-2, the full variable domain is EPEVTQTPSHQVTQMGQEVILRCVPISNHLYFYWYRQILGQKVEFLVSFYNNEISEKSEIFDDQFSVERPDGSNFTLKIRSTKLEDSAMYFCASTIANTGELFFGEGSRLTVL.

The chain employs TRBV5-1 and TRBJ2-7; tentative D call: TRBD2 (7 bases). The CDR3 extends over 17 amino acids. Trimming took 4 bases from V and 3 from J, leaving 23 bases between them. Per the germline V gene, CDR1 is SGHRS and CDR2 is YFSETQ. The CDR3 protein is CASSPSLRGGMVYEQYF. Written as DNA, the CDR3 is TGCGCCAGCAGCCCCTCCCTTAGGGGGGGAATGGTCTACGAGCAGTACTTC.